This T cell receptor beta chain was recovered during a study of T cell changes during pregnancy in multiple sclerosis. Data came from immunoSEQ multiplex PCR; TCRdb stores just in-frame clones and leaves some out. The sample includes 35,000 to 45,000 clones, roughly nine tenths of them seen just once. Germline CDR1 reads SNHLY; CDR2 reads FYNNEI. The CDR3 contains 12 residues. Trimming cost V 3 bases and J 12 bases, with 12 bases left between them. The sequence was collected from a female donor with multiple sclerosis, enrolled in a pregnancy study. The chain uses TRBV2 and TRBJ2-1, with D possibly matching TRBD1 (5 bases). The source was CD8+ T cells from peripheral blood mononuclear cells, collected before pregnancy. CDR3 coding DNA: TGTGCCAGCAGTGAGTTTCAAAGGGGGCAGTTCTTC. This gives the protein CASSEFQRGQFF.